This T cell receptor (beta chain) comes out of a study of high-grade serous ovarian cancer treatment subgroups. Per germline, CDR1 MDHEN and CDR2 SYDVKM. The CDR3 contains 14 residues. Losses at the gene ends were 7 bases for V and 6 bases for J; bases not matched to a gene: 9. Profiled with immunoSEQ multiplex PCR; TCRdb holds only in-frame clones, not every one. Found here are about 1,200 clones, about 65% of them singletons; the top ten hold 9.9%. This clone was recorded only once. The tumor samples were collected prior to definitive surgery or chemotherapy. The sample comprised tumor tissue. The clonotype was recovered from a human donor with high-grade serous ovarian cancer. The rearrangement joins TRBV28 to TRBJ1-2, with 9 nucleotides matching TRBD1. DNA of the CDR3: TGTGCCAGCACCTTGGGACAGGGAATCGATGGCTACACCTTC. This translates into CASTLGQGIDGYTF.